This T cell receptor beta chain was documented in a study of blood T cell repertoires in COVID-19 (dated by TCRdb to about 2020). A note on the overall study: The collaborator samples originated in the United States, Italy and Spain and spanned the acute and convalescent phases of COVID-19. The repertoires were released in a freely available public database meant as a resource for research on the immune response to SARS-CoV-2. The samples were drawn from the first 160 participants of the ongoing ImmuneRACE study and from 1,254 subjects provided by 6 global collaborators. Subjects who had been exposed to COVID-19, were actively infected with it, or had recovered from it provided the deeply sampled blood TCRbeta repertoires that made up the dataset. HLA class I and class II types, where available, came from metadata supplied by the sample provider rather than from assay-based typing. Sample metadata almost always included a de-identified subject ID, COVID-19 status, age in years and sex. The material from the prospective study consisted of cDNA or gDNA derived from T cells, B-cell-depleted T cells, or PBMCs.

The immunoSEQ Assay, a bias-controlled multiplex PCR, was used to amplify TCRbeta CDR3 regions from genomic DNA. As for the authors' bioinformatics: The number of nucleated cells in each sample was estimated from the amplification of reference gene primers within the assay. To quantify the absolute abundance of each unique TCRbeta CDR3 rearrangement, sequence reads were collapsed and filtered. Productive Simpson clonality was computed per sample as the square root of Simpson's diversity index over productive rearrangements. TCRdb carries this immuneACCESS record with in-frame sequences only. Its versions omit some clonotypes, under half of them owing to an unresolved V gene in the studies checked, with the rest unexplained. From that table come the V and J calls and clone size; the DNA was used to work out D and trimming. This sample holds 60,000 to 90,000 clones; 84% were observed only once. The ten most abundant clones make up 3.5% to 4% of the sample.

The research as a whole found: The amount of clinical and demographic metadata varied by source and participant and was provided uncurated.

Collaborating institutions collected whole blood in K2EDTA tubes following their own protocols. For TCRbeta analysis, collaborators shipped samples as frozen whole blood, isolated PBMCs, or DNA extracted from either of those sample types. Remarks on this clone: It has no known antigen specificity. No much larger clone exists at a distance of one base, and base qualities are not known.

The CDR3 starts with the cysteine, ends with the phenylalanine, and has 13 residues. The entry retains the CDR3 DNA only, 39 bases that are in frame from base 1. CDR1 and CDR2 are read off the germline V gene as MNHEY and SVGEGT. V is pared back by 1 base and J by 4 bases, with 7 bases lying between the germline termini. The rearranged segments are TRBV6-2 or TRBV6-3 and TRBJ1-1, with TRBD1 perhaps the D gene, on 5 matching bases. The TCR was taken from a man aged 50 to 59 with acute or convalescent COVID-19. Sequencing was carried out using peripheral blood. The CDR3 reads CASSYLGGTEAFF. The nucleotide sequence reads TGTGCCAGCAGTTACTTGGGGGGCACTGAAGCTTTCTTT.